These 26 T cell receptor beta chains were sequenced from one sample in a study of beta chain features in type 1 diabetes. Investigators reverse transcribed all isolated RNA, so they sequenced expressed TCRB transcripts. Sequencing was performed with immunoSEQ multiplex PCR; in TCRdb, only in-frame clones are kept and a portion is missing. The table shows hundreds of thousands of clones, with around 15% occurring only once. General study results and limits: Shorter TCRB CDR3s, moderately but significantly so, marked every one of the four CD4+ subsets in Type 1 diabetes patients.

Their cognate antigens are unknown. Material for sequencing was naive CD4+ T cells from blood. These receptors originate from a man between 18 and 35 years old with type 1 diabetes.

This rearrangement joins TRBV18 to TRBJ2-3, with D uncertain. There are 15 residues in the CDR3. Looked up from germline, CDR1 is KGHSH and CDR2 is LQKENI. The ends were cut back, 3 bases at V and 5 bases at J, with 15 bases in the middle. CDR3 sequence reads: CASSPALVGQDTQYF. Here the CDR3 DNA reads TGTGCCAGCTCACCTGCCCTCGTGGGTCAAGATACGCAGTATTTT.

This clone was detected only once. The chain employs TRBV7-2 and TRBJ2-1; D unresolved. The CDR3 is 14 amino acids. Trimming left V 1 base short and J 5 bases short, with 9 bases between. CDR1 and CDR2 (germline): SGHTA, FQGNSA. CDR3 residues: CASSLVPRNNEQFF. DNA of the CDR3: TGTGCCAGCAGCTTAGTACCCCGCAACAATGAGCAGTTCTTC.

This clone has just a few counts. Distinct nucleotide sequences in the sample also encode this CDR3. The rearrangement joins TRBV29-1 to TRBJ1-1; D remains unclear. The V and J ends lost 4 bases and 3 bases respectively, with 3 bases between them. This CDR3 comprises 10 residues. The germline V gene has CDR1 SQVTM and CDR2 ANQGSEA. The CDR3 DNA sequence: TGCAGCGTTGTAGACACTGAAGCTTTCTTT. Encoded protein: CSVVDTEAFF.

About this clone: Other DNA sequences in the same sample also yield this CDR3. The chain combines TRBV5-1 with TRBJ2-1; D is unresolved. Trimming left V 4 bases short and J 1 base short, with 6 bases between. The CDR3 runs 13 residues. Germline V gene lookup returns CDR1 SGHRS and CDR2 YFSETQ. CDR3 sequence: CASSLRSYNEQFF. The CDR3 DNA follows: TGCGCCAGCAGCCTCAGATCCTACAATGAGCAGTTCTTC.

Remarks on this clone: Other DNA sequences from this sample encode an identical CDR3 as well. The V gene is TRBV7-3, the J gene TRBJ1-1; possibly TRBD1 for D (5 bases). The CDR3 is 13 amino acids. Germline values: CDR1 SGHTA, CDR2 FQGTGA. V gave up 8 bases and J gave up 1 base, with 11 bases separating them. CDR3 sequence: CASSSGPNTEAFF. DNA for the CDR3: TGTGCCAGCTCTTCGGGACCGAACACTGAAGCTTTCTTT.

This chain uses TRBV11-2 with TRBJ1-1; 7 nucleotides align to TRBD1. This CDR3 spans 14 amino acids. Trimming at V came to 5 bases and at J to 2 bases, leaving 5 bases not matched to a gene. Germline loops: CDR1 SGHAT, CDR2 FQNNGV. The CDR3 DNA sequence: TGTGCCAGCAGCGGAGGGACAGCAAACACTGAAGCTTTCTTT. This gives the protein CASSGGTANTEAFF. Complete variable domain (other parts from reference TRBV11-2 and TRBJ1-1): EAGVAQSPRYKIIEKRQSVAFWCNPISGHATLYWYQQILGQGPKLLIQFQNNGVVDDSQLPKDRFSAERLKGVDSTLKIQPAKLEDSAVYLCASSGGTANTEAFFGQGTRLTVV.

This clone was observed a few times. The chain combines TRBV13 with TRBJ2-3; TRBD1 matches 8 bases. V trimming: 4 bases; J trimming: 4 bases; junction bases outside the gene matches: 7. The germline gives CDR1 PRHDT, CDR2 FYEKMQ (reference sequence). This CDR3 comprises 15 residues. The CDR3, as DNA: TGTGCCAGCAGCTCTGGACAGGGAAAGTCAGATACGCAGTATTTT. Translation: CASSSGQGKSDTQYF.

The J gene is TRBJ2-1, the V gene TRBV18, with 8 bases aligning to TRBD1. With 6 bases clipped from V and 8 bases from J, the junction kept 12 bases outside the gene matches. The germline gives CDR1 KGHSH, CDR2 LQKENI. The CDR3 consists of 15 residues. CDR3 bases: TGTGCCAGCTCGCAAGGACAGGACAGGGTGGATGAGCAGTTCTTC. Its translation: CASSQGQDRVDEQFF.

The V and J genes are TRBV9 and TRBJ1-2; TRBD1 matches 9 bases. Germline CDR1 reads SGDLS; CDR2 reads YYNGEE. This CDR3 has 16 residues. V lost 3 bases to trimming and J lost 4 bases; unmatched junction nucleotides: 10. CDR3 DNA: TGTGCCAGCAGCGGGGGATGGACAGGGGACAGCTATGGCTACACCTTC. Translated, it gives CASSGGWTGDSYGYTF.

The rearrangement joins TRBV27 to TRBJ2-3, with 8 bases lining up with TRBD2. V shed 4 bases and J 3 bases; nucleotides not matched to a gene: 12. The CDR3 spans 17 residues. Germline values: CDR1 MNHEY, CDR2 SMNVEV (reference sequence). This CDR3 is CASSYSSLAGGTDTQYF. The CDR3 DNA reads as TGTGCCAGCAGTTACTCGTCCCTCGCGGGAGGAACAGATACGCAGTATTTT.

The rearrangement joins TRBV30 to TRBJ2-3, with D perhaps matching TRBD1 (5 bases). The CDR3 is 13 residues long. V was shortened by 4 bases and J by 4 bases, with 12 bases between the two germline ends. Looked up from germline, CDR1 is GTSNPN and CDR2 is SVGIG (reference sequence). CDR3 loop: CAWTAGRADTQYF. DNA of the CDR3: TGTGCCTGGACGGCAGGGCGTGCAGATACGCAGTATTTT.

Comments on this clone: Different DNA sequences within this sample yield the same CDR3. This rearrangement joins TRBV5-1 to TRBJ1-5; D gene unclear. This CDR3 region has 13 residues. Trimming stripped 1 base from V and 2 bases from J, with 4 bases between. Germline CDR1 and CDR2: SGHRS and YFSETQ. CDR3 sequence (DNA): TGCGCCAGCAGCTTGAGGGGCAATCAGCCCCAGCATTTT. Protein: CASSLRGNQPQHF.

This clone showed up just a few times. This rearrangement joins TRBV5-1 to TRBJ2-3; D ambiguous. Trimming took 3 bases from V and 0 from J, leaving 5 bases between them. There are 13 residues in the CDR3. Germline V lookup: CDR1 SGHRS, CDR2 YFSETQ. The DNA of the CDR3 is TGCGCCAGCAGCTCTACCAGCACAGATACGCAGTATTTT. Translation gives CASSSTSTDTQYF.

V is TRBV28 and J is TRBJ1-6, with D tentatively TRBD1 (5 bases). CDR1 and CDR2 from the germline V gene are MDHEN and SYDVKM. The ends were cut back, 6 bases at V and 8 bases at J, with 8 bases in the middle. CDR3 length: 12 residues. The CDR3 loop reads CASSRGHSPLHF. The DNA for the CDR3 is TGTGCCAGCAGCCGGGGCCATTCACCCCTCCACTTT.

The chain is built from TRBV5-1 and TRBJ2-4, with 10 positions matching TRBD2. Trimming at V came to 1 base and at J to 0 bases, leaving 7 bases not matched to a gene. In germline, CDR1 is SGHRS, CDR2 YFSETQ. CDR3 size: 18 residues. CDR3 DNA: TGCGCCAGCAGCTTGTGGGTAGCGGGAGGCCCAGCCAAAAACATTCAGTACTTC. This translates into CASSLWVAGGPAKNIQYF.

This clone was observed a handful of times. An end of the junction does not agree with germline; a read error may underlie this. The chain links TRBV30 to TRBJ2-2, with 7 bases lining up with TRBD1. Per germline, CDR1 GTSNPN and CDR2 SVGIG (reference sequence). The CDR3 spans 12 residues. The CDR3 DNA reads TGCTTGGGACAGACCGACGGCGGGGAGCTGTTTTTT. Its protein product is CLGQTDGGELFF. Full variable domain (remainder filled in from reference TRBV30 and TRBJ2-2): SQTIHQWPATLVQPVGSPLSLECTVEGTSNPNLYWYRQAAGRGLQLLFYSVGIGQISSEVPQNLSASRPQDRQFILSSKKLLLSDSGFYLCLGQTDGGELFFGEGSRLTVL.

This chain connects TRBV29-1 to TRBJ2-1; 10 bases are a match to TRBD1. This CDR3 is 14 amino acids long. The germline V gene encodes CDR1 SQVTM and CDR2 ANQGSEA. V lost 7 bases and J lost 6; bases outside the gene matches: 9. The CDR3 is CSGRQGAGVNEQFF. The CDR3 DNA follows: TGCAGCGGCCGACAGGGGGCGGGGGTCAATGAGCAGTTCTTC.

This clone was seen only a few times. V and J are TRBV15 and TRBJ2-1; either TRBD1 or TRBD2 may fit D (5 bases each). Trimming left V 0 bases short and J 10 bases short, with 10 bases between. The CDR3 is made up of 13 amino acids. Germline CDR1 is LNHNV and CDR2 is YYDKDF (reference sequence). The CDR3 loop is CATSRDPGAEQFF. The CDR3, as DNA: TGTGCCACCAGCAGAGACCCCGGGGCCGAGCAGTTCTTC. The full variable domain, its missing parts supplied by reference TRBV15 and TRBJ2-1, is DAMVIQNPRYQVTQFGKPVTLSCSQTLNHNVMYWYQQKSSQAPKLLFHYYDKDFNNEADTPDNFQSRRPNTSFCFLDIRSPGLGDTAMYLCATSRDPGAEQFFGPGTRLTVL.

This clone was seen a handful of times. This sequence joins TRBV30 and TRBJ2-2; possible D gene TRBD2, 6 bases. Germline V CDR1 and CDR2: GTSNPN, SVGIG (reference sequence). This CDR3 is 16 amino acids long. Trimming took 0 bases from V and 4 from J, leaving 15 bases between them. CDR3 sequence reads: CAWSVGSGLSTGELFF. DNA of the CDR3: TGTGCCTGGAGTGTAGGATCGGGACTCAGCACCGGGGAGCTGTTTTTT.

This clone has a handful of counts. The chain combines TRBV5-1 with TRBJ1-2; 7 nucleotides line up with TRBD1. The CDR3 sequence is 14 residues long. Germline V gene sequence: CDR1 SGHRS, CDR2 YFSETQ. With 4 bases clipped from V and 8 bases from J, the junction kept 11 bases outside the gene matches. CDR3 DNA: TGCGCCAGCAGCACGATACAGGGGAAGAAAGGCTACACCTTC. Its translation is CASSTIQGKKGYTF.

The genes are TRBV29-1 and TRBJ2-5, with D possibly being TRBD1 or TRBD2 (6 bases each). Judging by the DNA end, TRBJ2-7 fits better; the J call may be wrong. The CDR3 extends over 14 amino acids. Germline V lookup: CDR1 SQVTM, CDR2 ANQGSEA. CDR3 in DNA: TGCAGCGTTGCGGTGGGTAGGGGGGCCTACGAGCAGTACTTC. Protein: CSVAVGRGAYEQYF.

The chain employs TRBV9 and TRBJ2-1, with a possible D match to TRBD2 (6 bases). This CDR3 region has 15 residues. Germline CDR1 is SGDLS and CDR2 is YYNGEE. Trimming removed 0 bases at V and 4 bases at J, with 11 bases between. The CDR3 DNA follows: TGTGCCAGCAGCGTAGCGGGCGGGGAGTACAATGAGCAGTTCTTC. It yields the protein CASSVAGGEYNEQFF.

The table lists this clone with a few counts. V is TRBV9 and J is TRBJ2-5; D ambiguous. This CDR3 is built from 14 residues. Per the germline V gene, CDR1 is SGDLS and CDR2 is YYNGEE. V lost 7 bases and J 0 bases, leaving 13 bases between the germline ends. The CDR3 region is CASLRVSYQETQYF. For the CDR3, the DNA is TGTGCCAGCCTTAGGGTCTCGTACCAAGAGACCCAGTACTTC.

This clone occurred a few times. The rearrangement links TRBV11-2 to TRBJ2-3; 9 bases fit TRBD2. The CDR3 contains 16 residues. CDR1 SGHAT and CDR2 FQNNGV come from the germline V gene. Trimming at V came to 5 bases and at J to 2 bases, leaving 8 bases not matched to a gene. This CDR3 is CASSPRIAGVTDTQYF. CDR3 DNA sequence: TGTGCCAGCAGCCCCCGTATAGCGGGAGTCACAGATACGCAGTATTTT. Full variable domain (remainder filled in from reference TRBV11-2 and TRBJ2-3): EAGVAQSPRYKIIEKRQSVAFWCNPISGHATLYWYQQILGQGPKLLIQFQNNGVVDDSQLPKDRFSAERLKGVDSTLKIQPAKLEDSAVYLCASSPRIAGVTDTQYFGPGTRLTVL.

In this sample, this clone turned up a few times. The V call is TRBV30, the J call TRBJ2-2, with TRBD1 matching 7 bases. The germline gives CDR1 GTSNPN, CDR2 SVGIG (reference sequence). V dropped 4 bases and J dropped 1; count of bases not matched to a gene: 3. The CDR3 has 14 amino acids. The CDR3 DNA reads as TGTGCCTGGAACGACAGGGTGAACACCGGGGAGCTGTTTTTT. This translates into CAWNDRVNTGELFF.

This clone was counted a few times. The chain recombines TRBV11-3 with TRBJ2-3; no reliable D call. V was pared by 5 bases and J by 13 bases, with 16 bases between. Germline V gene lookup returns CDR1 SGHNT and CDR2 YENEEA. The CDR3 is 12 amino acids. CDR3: CASSVPERLEYF. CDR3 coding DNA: TGTGCCAGCAGCGTCCCGGAGAGACTCGAGTATTTT.